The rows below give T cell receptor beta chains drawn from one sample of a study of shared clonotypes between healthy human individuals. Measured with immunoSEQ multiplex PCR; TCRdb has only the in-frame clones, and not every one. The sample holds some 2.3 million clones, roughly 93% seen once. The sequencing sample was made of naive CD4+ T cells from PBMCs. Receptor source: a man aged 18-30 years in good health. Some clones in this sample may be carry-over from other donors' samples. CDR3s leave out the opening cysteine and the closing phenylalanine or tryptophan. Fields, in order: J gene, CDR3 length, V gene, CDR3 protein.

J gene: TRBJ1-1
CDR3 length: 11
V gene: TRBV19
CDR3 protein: ATNSQGAYDAF

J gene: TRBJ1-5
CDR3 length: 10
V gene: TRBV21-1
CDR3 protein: ASSKASQPQH

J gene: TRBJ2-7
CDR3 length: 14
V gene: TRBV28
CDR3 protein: ASSFTSGTYSYEQY

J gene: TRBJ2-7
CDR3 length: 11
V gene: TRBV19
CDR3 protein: ATSPGPGIEQY

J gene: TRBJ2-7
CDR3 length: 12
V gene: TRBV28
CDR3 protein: ASSFPSGRVEQY

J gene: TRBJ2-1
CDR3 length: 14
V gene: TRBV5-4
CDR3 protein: ASSHWGPNTNNEQF

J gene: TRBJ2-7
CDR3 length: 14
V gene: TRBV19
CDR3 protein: ASSMGLASVFYEQY

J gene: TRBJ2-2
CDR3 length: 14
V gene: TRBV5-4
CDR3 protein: ASSLPAGLNTGELF

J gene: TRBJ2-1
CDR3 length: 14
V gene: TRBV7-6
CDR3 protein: ASSPVGGAHYNEQF

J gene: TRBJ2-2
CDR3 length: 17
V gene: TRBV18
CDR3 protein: ASSPPKHEGNPNTGELF

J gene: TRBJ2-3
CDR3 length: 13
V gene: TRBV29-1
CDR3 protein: SVVGLAGPTDTQY

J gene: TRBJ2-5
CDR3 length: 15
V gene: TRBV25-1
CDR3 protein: ASSSPGAGLTRGTQY

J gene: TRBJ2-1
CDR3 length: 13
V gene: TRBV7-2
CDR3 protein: ASSLGLFLYNEQF

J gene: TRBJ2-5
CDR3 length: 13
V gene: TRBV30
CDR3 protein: AWRRWDRVQETQY

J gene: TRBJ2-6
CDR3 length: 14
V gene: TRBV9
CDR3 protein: ASSRTGLSGANVLT

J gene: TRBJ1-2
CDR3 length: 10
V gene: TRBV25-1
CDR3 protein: ASSGVNYGYT

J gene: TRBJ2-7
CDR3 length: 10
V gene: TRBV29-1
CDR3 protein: SVTLTSYEQY

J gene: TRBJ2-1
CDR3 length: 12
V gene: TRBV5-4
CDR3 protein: ASSGPSSYNEQF

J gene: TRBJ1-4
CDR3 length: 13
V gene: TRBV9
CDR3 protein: ASSVGGGDNEKLF

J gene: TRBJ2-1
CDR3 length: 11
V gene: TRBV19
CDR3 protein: ASSGTVYNEQF

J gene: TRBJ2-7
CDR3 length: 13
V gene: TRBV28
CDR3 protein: ASSRTGTATYEQY

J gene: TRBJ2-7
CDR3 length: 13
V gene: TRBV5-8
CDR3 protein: ASSPLRVGAYEQY

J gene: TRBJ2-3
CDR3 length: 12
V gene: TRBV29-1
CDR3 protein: SVEGIAVTDTQY

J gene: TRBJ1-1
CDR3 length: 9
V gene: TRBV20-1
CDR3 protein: SARETVEAF

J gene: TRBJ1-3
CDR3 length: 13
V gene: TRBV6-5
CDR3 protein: ASSYSQGAGNTIY

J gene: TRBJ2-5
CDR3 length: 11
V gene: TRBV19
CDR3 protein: ASGQGAGETQY

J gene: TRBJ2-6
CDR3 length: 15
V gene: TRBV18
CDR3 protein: ASSPGVYPSGANVLT

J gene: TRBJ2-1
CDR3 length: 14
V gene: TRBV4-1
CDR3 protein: ASSQGLAGGLDEQF

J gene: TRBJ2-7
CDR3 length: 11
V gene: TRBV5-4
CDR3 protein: ASSLKGAEEQY

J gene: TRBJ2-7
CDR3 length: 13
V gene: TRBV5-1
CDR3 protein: ASSTGLAGSYEQY

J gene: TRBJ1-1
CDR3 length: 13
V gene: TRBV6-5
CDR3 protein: ASTSMTNRGKAAF

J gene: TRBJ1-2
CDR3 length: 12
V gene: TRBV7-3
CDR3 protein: ASSLIGGVGGYT

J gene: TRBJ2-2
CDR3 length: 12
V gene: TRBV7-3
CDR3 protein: ASSLGPETGELF

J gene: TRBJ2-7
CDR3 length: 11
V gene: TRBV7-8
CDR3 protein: ASSFGTVYEQY

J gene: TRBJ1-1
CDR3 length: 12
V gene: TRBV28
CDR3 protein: ASSPGTANTEAF

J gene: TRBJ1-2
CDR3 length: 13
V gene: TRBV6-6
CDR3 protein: ASRKIGQPNYGYT

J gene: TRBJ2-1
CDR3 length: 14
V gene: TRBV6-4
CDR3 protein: ASSDQPGQGYNEQF

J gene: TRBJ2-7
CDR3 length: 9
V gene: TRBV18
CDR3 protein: ASSPGYEQY

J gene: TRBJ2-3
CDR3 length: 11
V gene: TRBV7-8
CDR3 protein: ASSFGGFDTQY

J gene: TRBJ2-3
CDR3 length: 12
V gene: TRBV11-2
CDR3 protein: ASSLRGIGDTQY

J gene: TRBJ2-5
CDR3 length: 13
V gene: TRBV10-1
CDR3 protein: ASSEGRGPGETQY

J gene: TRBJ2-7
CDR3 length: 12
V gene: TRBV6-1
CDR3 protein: ASEPNSPRYEQY

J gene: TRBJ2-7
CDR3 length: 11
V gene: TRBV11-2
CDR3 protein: ASSDGTDYEQY

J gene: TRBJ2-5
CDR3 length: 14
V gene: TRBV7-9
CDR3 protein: ASSLVGGGREETQY

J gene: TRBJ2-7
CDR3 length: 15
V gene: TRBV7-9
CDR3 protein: ASSLPGLAGGPDEQY

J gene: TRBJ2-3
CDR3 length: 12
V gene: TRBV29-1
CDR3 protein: SVENRAPFDTQY

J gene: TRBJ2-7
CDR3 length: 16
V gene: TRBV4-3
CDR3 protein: ASSQVAGGPLEVYEQY

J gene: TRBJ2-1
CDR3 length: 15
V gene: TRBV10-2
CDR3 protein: ASSGLAGGRSYNEQF

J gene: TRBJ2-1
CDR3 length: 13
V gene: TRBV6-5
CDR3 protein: ASSHRLAPYNEQF

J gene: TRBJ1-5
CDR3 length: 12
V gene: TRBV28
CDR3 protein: ASSPGTGYQPQH

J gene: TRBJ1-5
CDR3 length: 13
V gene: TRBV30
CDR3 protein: AWSVAQRGTQPQH

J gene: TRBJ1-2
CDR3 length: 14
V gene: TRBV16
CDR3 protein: ASSLHLGPSNYGYT

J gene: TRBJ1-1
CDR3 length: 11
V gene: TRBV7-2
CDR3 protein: ATLRGFSAEAF

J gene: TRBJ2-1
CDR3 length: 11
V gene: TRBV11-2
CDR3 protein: ASSLVLAGVLV

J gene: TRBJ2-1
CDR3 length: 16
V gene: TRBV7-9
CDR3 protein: ASTPGLAGGFTYNEQF

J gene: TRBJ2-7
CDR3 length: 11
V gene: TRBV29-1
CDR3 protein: SAKGISSYEQY